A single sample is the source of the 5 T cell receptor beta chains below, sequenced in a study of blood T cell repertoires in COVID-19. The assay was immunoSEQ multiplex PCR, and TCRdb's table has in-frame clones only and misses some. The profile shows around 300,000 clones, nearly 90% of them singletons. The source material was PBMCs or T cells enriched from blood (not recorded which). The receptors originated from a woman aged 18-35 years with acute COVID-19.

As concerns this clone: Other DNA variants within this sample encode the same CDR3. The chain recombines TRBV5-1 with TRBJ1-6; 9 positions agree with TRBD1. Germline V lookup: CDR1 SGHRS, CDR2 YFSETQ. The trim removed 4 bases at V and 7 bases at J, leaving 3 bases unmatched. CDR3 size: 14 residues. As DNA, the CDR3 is TGCGCCAGCAGCCGGGACAGGGCCAATTCACCCCTCCACTTT. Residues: CASSRDRANSPLHF.

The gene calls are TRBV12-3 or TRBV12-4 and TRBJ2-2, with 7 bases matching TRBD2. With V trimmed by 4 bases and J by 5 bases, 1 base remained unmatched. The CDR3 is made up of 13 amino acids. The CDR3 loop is CASSWGGTGELFF. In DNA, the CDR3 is TGTGCCAGCAGTTGGGGGGGGACCGGGGAGCTGTTTTTT.

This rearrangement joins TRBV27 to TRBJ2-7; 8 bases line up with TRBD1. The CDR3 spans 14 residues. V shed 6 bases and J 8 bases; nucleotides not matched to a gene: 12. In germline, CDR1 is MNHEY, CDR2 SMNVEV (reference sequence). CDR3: CASRTGAGRTQQYF. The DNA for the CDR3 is TGTGCCAGCAGGACAGGGGCCGGACGTACGCAGCAGTACTTC.

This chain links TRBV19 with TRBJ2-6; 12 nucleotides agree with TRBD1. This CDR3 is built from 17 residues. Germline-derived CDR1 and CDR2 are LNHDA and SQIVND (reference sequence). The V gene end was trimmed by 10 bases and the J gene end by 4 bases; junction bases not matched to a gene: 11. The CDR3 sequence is CATARDRGLAGANVLTF. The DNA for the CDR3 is TGTGCCACCGCCCGGGACAGGGGGCTCGCGGGGGCCAACGTCCTGACTTTC. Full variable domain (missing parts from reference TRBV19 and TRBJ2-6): DGGITQSPKYLFRKEGQNVTLSCEQNLNHDAMYWYRQDPGQGLRLIYYSQIVNDFQKGDIAEGYSVSREKKESFPLTVTSAQKNPTAFYLCATARDRGLAGANVLTFGAGSRLTVL.

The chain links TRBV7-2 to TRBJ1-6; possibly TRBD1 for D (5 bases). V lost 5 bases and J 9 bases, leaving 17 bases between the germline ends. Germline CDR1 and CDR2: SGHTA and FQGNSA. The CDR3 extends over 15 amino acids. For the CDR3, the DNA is TGTGCCAGCAGCCCAACCCCGGGGGACGGTTCACCCCTCCACTTT. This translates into CASSPTPGDGSPLHF. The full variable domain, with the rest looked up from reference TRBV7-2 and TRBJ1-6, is GAGVSQSPSNKVTEKGKDVELRCDPISGHTALYWYRQSLGQGLEFLIYFQGNSAPDKSGLPSDRFSAERTGGSVSTLTIQRTQQEDSAVYLCASSPTPGDGSPLHFGNGTRLTVT.